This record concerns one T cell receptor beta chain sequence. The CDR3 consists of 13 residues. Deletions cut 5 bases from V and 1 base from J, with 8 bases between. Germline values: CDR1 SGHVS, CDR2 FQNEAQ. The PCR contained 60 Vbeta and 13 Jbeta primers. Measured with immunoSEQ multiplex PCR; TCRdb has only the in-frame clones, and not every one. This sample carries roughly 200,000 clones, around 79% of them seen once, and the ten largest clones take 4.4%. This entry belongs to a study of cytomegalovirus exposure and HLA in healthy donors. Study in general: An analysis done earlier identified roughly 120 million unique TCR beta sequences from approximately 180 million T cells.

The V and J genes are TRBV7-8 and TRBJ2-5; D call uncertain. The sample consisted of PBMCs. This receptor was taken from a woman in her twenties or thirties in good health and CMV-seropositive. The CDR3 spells CASSHSSQETQYF. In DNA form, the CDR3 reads TGTGCCAGCAGCCACAGCTCCCAAGAGACCCAGTACTTC.